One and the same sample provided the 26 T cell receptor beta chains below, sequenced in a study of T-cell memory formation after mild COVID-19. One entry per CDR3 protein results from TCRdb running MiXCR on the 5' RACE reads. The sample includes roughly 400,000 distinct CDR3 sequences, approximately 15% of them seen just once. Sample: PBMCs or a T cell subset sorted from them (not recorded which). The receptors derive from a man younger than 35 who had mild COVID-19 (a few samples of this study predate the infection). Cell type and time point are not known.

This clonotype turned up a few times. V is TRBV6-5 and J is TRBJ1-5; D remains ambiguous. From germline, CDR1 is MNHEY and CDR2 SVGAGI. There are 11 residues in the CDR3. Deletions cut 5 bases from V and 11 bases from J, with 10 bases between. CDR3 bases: TGTGCCAGCAGTGATTGGAAAGCCCAGCATTTT. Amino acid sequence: CASSDWKAQHF.

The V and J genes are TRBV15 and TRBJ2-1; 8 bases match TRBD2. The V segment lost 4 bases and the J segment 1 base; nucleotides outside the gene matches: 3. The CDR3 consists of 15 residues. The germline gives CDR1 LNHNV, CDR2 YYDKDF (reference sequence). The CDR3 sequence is CATSKPSGSYNEQFF. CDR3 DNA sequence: TGTGCCACCAGCAAGCCTAGCGGGTCCTACAATGAGCAGTTCTTC.

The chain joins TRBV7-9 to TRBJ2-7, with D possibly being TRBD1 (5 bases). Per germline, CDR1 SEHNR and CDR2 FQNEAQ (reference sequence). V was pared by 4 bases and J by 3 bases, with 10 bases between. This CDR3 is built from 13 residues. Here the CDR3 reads CASSSDRYYEQYV. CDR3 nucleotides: TGTGCCAGCAGCTCCGACAGATACTACGAGCAGTACGTC.

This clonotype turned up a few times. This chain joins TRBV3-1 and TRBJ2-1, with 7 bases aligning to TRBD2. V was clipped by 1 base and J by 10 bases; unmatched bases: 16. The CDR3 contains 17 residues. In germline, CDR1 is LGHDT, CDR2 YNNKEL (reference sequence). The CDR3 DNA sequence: TGTGCCAGCAGCCAAGGTTTCAGGCTAGCGGACAACGAGGAGCAGTTCTTC. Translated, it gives CASSQGFRLADNEEQFF.

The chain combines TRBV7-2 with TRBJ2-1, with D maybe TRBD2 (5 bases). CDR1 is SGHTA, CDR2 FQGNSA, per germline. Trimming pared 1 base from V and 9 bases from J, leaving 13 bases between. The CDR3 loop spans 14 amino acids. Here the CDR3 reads CASSLERTEVEQFF. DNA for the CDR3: TGTGCCAGCAGCTTAGAACGGACGGAGGTTGAGCAGTTCTTC.

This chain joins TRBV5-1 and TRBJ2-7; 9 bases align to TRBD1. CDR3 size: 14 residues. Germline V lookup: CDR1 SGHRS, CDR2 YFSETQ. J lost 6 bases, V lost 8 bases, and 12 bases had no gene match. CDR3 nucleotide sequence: TGCGCCAGTGCGTCCTCGGGGACAGGGCGCGAGCAGTACTTC. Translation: CASASSGTGREQYF.

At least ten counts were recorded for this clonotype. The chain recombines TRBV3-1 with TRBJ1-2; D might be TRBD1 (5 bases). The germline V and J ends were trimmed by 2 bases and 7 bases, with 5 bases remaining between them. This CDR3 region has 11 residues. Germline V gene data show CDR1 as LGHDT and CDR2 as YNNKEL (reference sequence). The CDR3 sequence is CASSQRGGYTF. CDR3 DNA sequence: TGTGCCAGCAGCCAAAGGGGTGGCTACACCTTC.

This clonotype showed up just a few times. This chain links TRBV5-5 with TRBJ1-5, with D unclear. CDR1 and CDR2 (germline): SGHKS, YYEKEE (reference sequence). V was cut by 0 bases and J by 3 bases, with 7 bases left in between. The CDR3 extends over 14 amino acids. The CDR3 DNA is TGTGCCAGCAGCTTGGTTGCAGCCAATCAGCCCCAGCATTTT. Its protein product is CASSLVAANQPQHF.

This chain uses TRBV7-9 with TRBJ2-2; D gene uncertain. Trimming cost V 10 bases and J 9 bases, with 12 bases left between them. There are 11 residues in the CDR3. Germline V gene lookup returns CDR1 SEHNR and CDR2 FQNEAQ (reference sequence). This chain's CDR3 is CANQRDRELFF. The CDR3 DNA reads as TGTGCCAACCAGCGTGACCGGGAGCTGTTTTTT. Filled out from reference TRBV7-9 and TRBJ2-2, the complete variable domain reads DTGVSQNPRHKITKRGQNVTFRCDPISEHNRLYWYRQTLGQGPEFLTYFQNEAQLEKSRLLSDRFSAERPKGSFSTLEIQRTEQGDSAMYLCANQRDRELFFGEGSRLTVL.

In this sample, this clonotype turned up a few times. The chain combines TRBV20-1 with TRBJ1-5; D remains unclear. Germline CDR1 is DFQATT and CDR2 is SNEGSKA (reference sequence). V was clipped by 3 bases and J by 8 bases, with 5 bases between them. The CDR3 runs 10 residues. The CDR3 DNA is TGCAGTGCTAGCTGGGAGCCCCAGCATTTT. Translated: CSASWEPQHF.

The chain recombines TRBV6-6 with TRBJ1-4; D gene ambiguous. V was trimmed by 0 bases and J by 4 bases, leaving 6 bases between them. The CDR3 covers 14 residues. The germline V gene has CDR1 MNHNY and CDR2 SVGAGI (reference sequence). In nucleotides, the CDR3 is TGTGCCAGCAGTTACTCGCGAATTAATGAAAAACTGTTTTTT. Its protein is CASSYSRINEKLFF.

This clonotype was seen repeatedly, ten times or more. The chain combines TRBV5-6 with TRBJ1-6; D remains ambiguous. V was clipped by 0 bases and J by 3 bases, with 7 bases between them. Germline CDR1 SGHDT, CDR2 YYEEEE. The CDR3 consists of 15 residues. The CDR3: CASSLDGYYNSPLHF. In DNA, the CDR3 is TGTGCCAGCAGCTTGGACGGATACTATAATTCACCCCTCCACTTT.

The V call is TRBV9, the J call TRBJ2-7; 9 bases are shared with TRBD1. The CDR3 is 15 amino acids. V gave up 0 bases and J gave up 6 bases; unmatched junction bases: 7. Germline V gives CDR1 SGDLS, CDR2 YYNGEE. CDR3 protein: CASSVDAGTGSEQYF. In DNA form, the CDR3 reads TGTGCCAGCAGCGTAGACGCCGGGACAGGGTCCGAGCAGTACTTC.

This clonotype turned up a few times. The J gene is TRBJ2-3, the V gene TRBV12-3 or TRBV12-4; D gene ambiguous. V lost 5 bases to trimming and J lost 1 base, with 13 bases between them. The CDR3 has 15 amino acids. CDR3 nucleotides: TGTGCCAGCAGTAAAGGGAATTCGGGCACAGATACGCAGTATTTT. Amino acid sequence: CASSKGNSGTDTQYF.

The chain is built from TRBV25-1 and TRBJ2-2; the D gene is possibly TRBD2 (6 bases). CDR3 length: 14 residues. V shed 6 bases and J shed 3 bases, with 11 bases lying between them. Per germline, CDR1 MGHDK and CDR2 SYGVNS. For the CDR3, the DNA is TGTGCCAGCAGGGCCGGAGGGTACACCGGGGAGCTGTTTTTT. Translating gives CASRAGGYTGELFF.

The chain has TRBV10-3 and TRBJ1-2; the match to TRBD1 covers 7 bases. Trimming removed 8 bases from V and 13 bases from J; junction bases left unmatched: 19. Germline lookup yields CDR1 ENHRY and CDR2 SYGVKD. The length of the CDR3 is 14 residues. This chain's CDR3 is CAIVSGRGDQPATF. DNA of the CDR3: TGTGCCATCGTCAGTGGCAGGGGGGACCAACCAGCCACCTTC.

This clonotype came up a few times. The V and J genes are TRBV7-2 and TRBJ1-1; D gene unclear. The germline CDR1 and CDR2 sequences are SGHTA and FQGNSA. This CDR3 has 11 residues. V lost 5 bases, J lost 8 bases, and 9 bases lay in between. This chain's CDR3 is CASSPSREAFF. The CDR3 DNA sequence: TGTGCCAGCAGCCCCAGCCGAGAAGCTTTCTTT. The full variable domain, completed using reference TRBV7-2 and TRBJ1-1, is GAGVSQSPSNKVTEKGKDVELRCDPISGHTALYWYRQSLGQGLEFLIYFQGNSAPDKSGLPSDRFSAERTGGSVSTLTIQRTQQEDSAVYLCASSPSREAFFGQGTRLTVV.

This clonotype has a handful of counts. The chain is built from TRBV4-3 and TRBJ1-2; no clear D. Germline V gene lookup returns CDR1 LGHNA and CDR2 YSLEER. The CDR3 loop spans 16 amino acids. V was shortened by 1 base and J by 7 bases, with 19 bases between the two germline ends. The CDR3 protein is CASSQVLLSGSAGYTF. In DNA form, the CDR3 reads TGCGCCAGCAGCCAAGTTTTGTTGTCGGGGTCGGCTGGCTACACCTTC.

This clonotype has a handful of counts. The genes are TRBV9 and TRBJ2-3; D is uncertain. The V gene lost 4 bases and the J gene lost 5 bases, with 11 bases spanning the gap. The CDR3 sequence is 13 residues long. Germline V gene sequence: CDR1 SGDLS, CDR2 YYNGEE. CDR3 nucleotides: TGTGCCAGCAGCTCCCCCTCTAGAGATACGCAGTATTTT. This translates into CASSSPSRDTQYF.

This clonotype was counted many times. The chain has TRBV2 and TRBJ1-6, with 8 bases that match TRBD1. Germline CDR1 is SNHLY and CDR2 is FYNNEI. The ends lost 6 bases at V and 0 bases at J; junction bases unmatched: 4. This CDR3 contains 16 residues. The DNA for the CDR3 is TGTGCCAGCAGGGACAGGGCCAGCTCCTATAATTCACCCCTCCACTTT. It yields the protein CASRDRASSYNSPLHF.

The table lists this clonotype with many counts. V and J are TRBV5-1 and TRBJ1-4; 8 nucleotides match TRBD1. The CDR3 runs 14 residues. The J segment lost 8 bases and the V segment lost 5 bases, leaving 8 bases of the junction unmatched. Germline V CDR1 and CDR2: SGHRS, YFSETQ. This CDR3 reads CASSRQQGGEKLFF. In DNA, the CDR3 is TGCGCCAGCAGTCGACAACAGGGGGGAGAAAAACTGTTTTTT.

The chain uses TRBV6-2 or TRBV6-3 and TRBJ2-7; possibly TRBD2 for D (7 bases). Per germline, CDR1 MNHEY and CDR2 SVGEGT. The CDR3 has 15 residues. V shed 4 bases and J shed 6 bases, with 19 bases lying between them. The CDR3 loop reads CASSSPAGARLEQYF. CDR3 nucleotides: TGTGCCAGCAGTTCCCCGGCGGGGGCGAGACTCGAGCAGTACTTC.

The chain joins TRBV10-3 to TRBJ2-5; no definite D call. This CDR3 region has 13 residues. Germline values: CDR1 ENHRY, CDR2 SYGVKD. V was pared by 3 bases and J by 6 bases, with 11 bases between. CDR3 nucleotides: TGTGCCATCAGTGATTTACAAGTCAAGACCCAGTACTTC. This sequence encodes CAISDLQVKTQYF.

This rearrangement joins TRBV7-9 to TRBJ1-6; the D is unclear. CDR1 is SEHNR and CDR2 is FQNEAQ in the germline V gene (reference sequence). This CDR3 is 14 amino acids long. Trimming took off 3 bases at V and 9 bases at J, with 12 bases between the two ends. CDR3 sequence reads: CASSLVQSSSPLHF. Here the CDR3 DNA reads TGTGCCAGCAGCTTGGTCCAGTCGAGTTCACCCCTCCACTTT.

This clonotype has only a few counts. This CDR3 is CASSRGGGGASYEQYV. The CDR3 nucleotides read TGTGCCAGTAGTAGGGGAGGAGGGGGCGCATCCTACGAGCAGTACGTC. The chain couples TRBV19 to TRBJ2-7; D is perhaps TRBD1 (7 bases). This CDR3 comprises 16 residues. V dropped 4 bases and J dropped 1 base, with 17 bases sitting between them. Germline V gene data show CDR1 as LNHDA and CDR2 as SQIVND (reference sequence).

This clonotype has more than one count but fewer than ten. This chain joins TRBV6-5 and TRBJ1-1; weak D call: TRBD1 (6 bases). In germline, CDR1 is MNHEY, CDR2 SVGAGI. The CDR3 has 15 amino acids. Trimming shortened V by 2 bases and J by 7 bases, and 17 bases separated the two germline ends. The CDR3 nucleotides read TGTGCCAGCAGTTACGATGCGGGGGCGCTAGGTGAAGCTTTCTTT. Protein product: CASSYDAGALGEAFF.